The T cell receptor (beta chain) described here comes from a study of cytotoxic CD8 clonotypes in ibrutinib-treated CLL. Background on the study: Response sampling occurred after a median 12 months of treatment (range 6 to 36).

A single count supports this clone. Its antigen is undetermined. The data were produced by immunoSEQ multiplex PCR, yet TCRdb's version contains in-frame clones alone and is incomplete. Found here are about 74,000 clones, more than 70% of them singletons; the top ten hold under 8.5%. Findings and limits, study-wide: Clonality, elevated at ibrutinib response, dropped back toward baseline at progression. The clonality rise at ibrutinib response reflected private clonotype expansion. Relative to age-matched healthy donors, clonality at baseline was higher, and it tracked circulating CD8+ T-cell counts.

Sequencing was performed on PBMCs, taken at disease progression, from a patient treated with ibrutinib. The source of this sequence is a human donor with chronic lymphocytic leukemia.

The CDR3 reads CAWSVREAPGYF. DNA of the CDR3: TGTGCCTGGAGTGTACGTGAGGCGCCAGGGTACTTC. This chain connects TRBV30 to TRBJ2-7; D is unclear. There are 12 residues in the CDR3. With 0 bases removed from V and 12 bases from J, the gap between germline ends came to 15 bases. Germline assignment: CDR1 GTSNPN and CDR2 SVGIG (reference sequence).